The 21 T cell receptor beta chains below all came from one sample that was sequenced in a study of blood T cell repertoires in COVID-19. Only in-frame clones appear in the TCRdb table, and some are missing; sequencing was by immunoSEQ multiplex PCR. This sample carries hundreds of thousands of clones, about nine tenths of them seen once, and the ten largest clones take under 7.5%. The sequenced sample consisted of peripheral blood. The receptors stem from a man aged 60 to 75 who had recovered from COVID-19.

The rearrangement joins TRBV4-2 to TRBJ2-4; TRBD2 agrees at 11 bases. Germline-derived CDR1 and CDR2 are LGHNA and YNFKEQ. This CDR3 is built from 18 residues. Unmatched junction bases numbered 17, after V lost 4 bases and J lost 9 bases. The CDR3 DNA sequence: TGTGCCAGCAGCCCCGGGGTTCCTAGCGGGGGGCTCCGTATCATTCAGTACTTC. Its translation is CASSPGVPSGGLRIIQYF.

V usage is TRBV28 and J usage is TRBJ1-3, with TRBD1 as a possible D gene (6 bases). The V end was cut by 6 bases, the J end by 0 bases, with 12 bases between. CDR1 and CDR2 (germline): MDHEN, SYDVKM. CDR3 size: 15 residues. CDR3 region: CASSQGQHSGNTIYF. As DNA, the CDR3 is TGTGCCAGCAGCCAAGGACAGCACTCTGGAAACACCATATATTTT.

This clone was seen only once. The V gene is TRBV6-2 or TRBV6-3, the J gene TRBJ1-5; 8 bases agree with TRBD1. The CDR3 consists of 17 residues. V was clipped by 3 bases and J by 6 bases; unmatched bases: 13. Germline V gene data show CDR1 as MNHEY and CDR2 as SVGEGT. In DNA, the CDR3 is TGTGCCAGCAGTTATTATCCCGACAGGGGCATAGGTCAGCCCCAGCATTTT. It codes for CASSYYPDRGIGQPQHF.

The CDR3 bases are TGTGCCAGCCGTTCCAATAGCGGGGGAGAGACCCAGTACTTC. Protein sequence: CASRSNSGGETQYF. V usage is TRBV25-1 and J usage is TRBJ2-5; 9 bases are shared with TRBD2. Unmatched junction bases numbered 8, after V lost 8 bases and J lost 4 bases. The CDR3 is made up of 14 amino acids. Germline V gene data show CDR1 as MGHDK and CDR2 as SYGVNS. The full variable domain, its missing parts supplied by reference TRBV25-1 and TRBJ2-5, is EADIYQTPRYLVIGTGKKITLECSQTMGHDKMYWYQQDPGMELHLIHYSYGVNSTEKGDLSSESTVSRIRTEHFPLTLESARPSHTSQYLCASRSNSGGETQYFGPGTRLLVL.

The chain carries TRBV27 and TRBJ1-1; the D gene is possibly TRBD1 (5 bases). The CDR3 is 13 residues long. V gave up 5 bases and J gave up 9 bases, with 16 bases separating them. Germline V gene data show CDR1 as MNHEY and CDR2 as SMNVEV (reference sequence). CDR3 coding DNA: TGTGCCAGCAGTCCCCCGGGGGGGTGGAAAGCTTTCTTT. This codes for CASSPPGGWKAFF.

The chain employs TRBV6-6 and TRBJ2-7, with 9 bases lining up with TRBD2. The trim removed 5 bases at V and 2 bases at J, leaving 7 bases unmatched. In germline, CDR1 is MNHNY, CDR2 SVGAGI (reference sequence). The CDR3 loop spans 15 amino acids. As DNA, the CDR3 is TGTGCCAGCAGTAACAAGCGGGAGGTAGCCTACGAGCAGTACTTC. It codes for CASSNKREVAYEQYF.

The CDR3 loop is CASSFYGQGWNSPLHF. CDR3 DNA sequence: TGTGCCAGCAGTTTCTACGGACAGGGGTGGAACTCACCCCTCCACTTT. The chain recombines TRBV28 with TRBJ1-6, with 9 bases that match TRBD1. This CDR3 comprises 16 residues. Germline V lookup: CDR1 MDHEN, CDR2 SYDVKM. V dropped 3 bases and J dropped 10; count of bases not matched to a gene: 10.

Here the CDR3 reads CASSPYVSNQPQHF. CDR3 nucleotides: TGTGCCAGCAGCCCCTACGTGAGCAATCAGCCCCAGCATTTT. The chain joins TRBV3-1 (or the pseudogene TRBV3-2) to TRBJ1-5; D not certain. Germline values: CDR1 LGHDT, CDR2 YNNKEL (reference sequence). The CDR3 spans 14 residues. V lost 4 bases and J 1 base, leaving 8 bases between the germline ends.

The chain carries TRBV6-5 and TRBJ1-2, with D possibly being TRBD1 (6 bases). Germline lookup yields CDR1 MNHEY and CDR2 SVGAGI. Trimming stripped 2 bases from V and 2 bases from J, with 9 bases between. This CDR3 has 14 amino acids. The CDR3 sequence: CASSYQTGNYGYTF. CDR3 bases: TGTGCCAGCAGTTACCAGACAGGAAACTATGGCTACACCTTC.

The gene calls are TRBV20-1 and TRBJ1-3; D is uncertain. Germline lookup yields CDR1 DFQATT and CDR2 SNEGSKA (reference sequence). CDR3 length: 11 amino acids. With 4 bases removed from V and 4 bases from J, the gap between germline ends came to 5 bases. The CDR3 here is CSAMTGNTIYF. The CDR3 bases are TGCAGTGCTATGACAGGAAACACCATATATTTT.

This chain links TRBV9 with TRBJ2-1; 16 bases are a match to TRBD2. Germline lookup yields CDR1 SGDLS and CDR2 YYNGEE. The trim removed 2 bases at V and 15 bases at J, leaving 8 bases unmatched. The CDR3 spans 15 residues. The CDR3 region is CASSVGGTSGGETFF. The CDR3 nucleotides are TGTGCCAGCAGCGTCGGAGGGACTAGCGGGGGGGAGACGTTCTTC.

This chain uses TRBV5-5 with TRBJ1-3; D unclear. V lost 2 bases to trimming and J lost 0 bases, with 9 bases between them. The CDR3 contains 15 residues. Germline V gene sequence: CDR1 SGHKS, CDR2 YYEKEE (reference sequence). The CDR3: CASSLQILSGNTIYF. Here the CDR3 DNA reads TGTGCCAGCAGCTTACAGATCCTCTCTGGAAACACCATATATTTT.

The genes are TRBV28 and TRBJ1-6; D remains unclear. Trimming took off 9 bases at V and 0 bases at J, with 6 bases between the two ends. Germline V gives CDR1 MDHEN, CDR2 SYDVKM. The CDR3 covers 13 residues. Written as DNA, the CDR3 is TGTGCCAGTACTAGCTCCTATAATTCACCCCTCCACTTT. It is translated as CASTSSYNSPLHF.

The J gene is TRBJ2-6, the V gene TRBV7-9, with 8 nucleotides matching TRBD1. CDR1 is SEHNR, CDR2 FQNEAQ, per germline (reference sequence). With 3 bases clipped from V and 3 bases from J, the junction kept 4 bases outside the gene matches. The CDR3 loop spans 16 amino acids. The CDR3: CASSFQGASGANVLTF. For the CDR3, the DNA is TGTGCCAGCAGCTTCCAGGGGGCAAGTGGGGCCAACGTCCTGACTTTC. Looking up the rest from reference TRBV7-9 and TRBJ2-6 gives the full variable domain: DTGVSQNPRHKITKRGQNVTFRCDPISEHNRLYWYRQTLGQGPEFLTYFQNEAQLEKSRLLSDRFSAERPKGSFSTLEIQRTEQGDSAMYLCASSFQGASGANVLTFGAGSRLTVL.

The chain couples TRBV11-2 to TRBJ2-7; D perhaps matches TRBD2 (5 bases). The V and J ends lost 0 bases and 2 bases respectively, with 11 bases between them. CDR1 is SGHAT, CDR2 FQNNGV, per germline. The CDR3 is made up of 15 amino acids. The CDR3 loop is CASSLDPHGAYEQYF. The CDR3 coding sequence is TGTGCCAGCAGCTTAGACCCACACGGGGCCTACGAGCAGTACTTC.

The chain couples TRBV18 to TRBJ2-7, with 8 bases fitting TRBD2. CDR3 length: 14 residues. Unmatched junction bases numbered 10, after V lost 7 bases and J lost 5 bases. Germline-derived CDR1 and CDR2 are KGHSH and LQKENI. Here the CDR3 DNA reads TGTGCCAGCTACCGGGGCAGCGGGAGTGACGAGCAGTACTTC. Protein: CASYRGSGSDEQYF.

V is TRBV29-1 and J is TRBJ2-5, with D possibly being TRBD1 (7 bases). Trimming took off 4 bases at V and 4 bases at J, with 13 bases between the two ends. The germline CDR1 and CDR2 sequences are SQVTM and ANQGSEA. The CDR3 has 13 residues. The CDR3 is CSVGQGGGETQYF. In DNA form, the CDR3 reads TGCAGCGTTGGACAGGGAGGAGGAGAGACCCAGTACTTC.

This chain joins TRBV27 and TRBJ2-1, with a tentative D call TRBD1 (6 bases). The CDR3 consists of 17 residues. V lost 6 bases and J 0 bases, leaving 18 bases between the germline ends. Germline lookup yields CDR1 MNHEY and CDR2 SMNVEV (reference sequence). The DNA for the CDR3 is TGTGCCAGCAGAGCGCGGGCTGACAGGAGCTCCTACAATGAGCAGTTCTTC. Its protein is CASRARADRSSYNEQFF.

The J gene is TRBJ1-1, the V gene TRBV29-1, with unresolved D. V gave up 7 bases and J gave up 6 bases, with 9 bases separating them. The CDR3 loop spans 10 amino acids. Germline CDR1 SQVTM, CDR2 ANQGSEA. CDR3 nucleotides: TGCAGCGCCAGGTCTTCTGAAGCTTTCTTT. Translated: CSARSSEAFF.

The chain is built from TRBV5-1 and TRBJ2-5, with a possible D match to TRBD2 (5 bases). This CDR3 has 13 amino acids. Trimming removed 0 bases from V and 5 bases from J, with 8 bases in between. Germline V CDR1 and CDR2: SGHRS, YFSETQ. The CDR3 DNA reads as TGCGCCAGCAGCTTGGTTAGCGTCGAGACCCAGTACTTC. Protein sequence: CASSLVSVETQYF.

The chain employs TRBV18 and TRBJ2-3; D possibly corresponds to TRBD2 (7 bases). Germline V lookup: CDR1 KGHSH, CDR2 LQKENI. The length of the CDR3 is 14 residues. V lost 9 bases, J lost 4 bases, and 17 bases lay in between. CDR3 nucleotides: TGTGCCAGTAACCGCCGGGGGGCGGCAGATACGCAGTATTTT. Encoded protein: CASNRRGAADTQYF.